The 26 T cell receptor beta chains reported below all come from one sample, sequenced in a study of neoadjuvant anti-PD-1 for oral cavity cancer. Repertoires were generated with immunoSEQ multiplex PCR, while TCRdb's copy carries only in-frame clones and drops some. In the table there are 68,000 or so clones, 70% to 90% of which are singletons. Time point reported: after neoadjuvant nivolumab, at surgical resection. This material consisted of PBMCs, taken after nivolumab (anti-PD-1) treatment. The receptors stem from a person aged 35-79 years with oral cavity squamous cell carcinoma.

The J gene is TRBJ1-4, the V gene TRBV6-6; no firm D call. The CDR3 has 15 residues. The V gene lost 0 bases and the J gene lost 5 bases, with 10 bases spanning the gap. Germline values: CDR1 MNHNY, CDR2 SVGAGI (reference sequence). The CDR3 sequence is CASSYSSLRNEKLFF. The CDR3 DNA follows: TGTGCCAGCAGTTACTCGAGCCTTAGAAATGAAAAACTGTTTTTT.

V is TRBV9 and J is TRBJ2-7, with D possibly called TRBD1 or TRBD2 (5 bases each). Germline V gene lookup returns CDR1 SGDLS and CDR2 YYNGEE. The CDR3 sequence is 12 residues long. The V gene lost 2 bases and the J gene lost 7 bases, with 10 bases spanning the gap. This CDR3 reads CASSVGVGEQYF. The CDR3 DNA reads TGTGCCAGCAGCGTGGGGGTCGGGGAGCAGTACTTC.

This chain joins TRBV4-1 and TRBJ2-1; 13 nucleotides match TRBD2. The CDR3 has 16 amino acids. J lost 6 bases, V lost 0 bases, and 2 bases had no gene match. Germline values: CDR1 MGHRA, CDR2 YSYEKL. The CDR3 DNA sequence: TGCGCCAGCAGCCAAGATGGACTAGCGGGGGTCAATGAGCAGTTCTTC. It specifies CASSQDGLAGVNEQFF.

This clone has just a few counts. The chain uses TRBV19 and TRBJ2-2; D is unclear. Germline CDR1 is LNHDA and CDR2 is SQIVND (reference sequence). V dropped 5 bases and J dropped 6 bases, with 10 bases sitting between them. CDR3 length: 13 amino acids. The CDR3 loop reads CASSRSGAGELFF. The CDR3 bases are TGTGCCAGTAGTCGGTCCGGAGCCGGGGAGCTGTTTTTT.

The chain couples TRBV7-2 to TRBJ2-1, with no clear D. Trimming stripped 3 bases from V and 7 bases from J, with 13 bases between. CDR1 and CDR2 (germline): SGHTA, FQGNSA. The CDR3 spans 14 residues. CDR3 nucleotide sequence: TGTGCCAGCAGCTTTTCCCTAAAAGGGAATGAGCAGTTCTTC. It yields the protein CASSFSLKGNEQFF.

The chain uses TRBV12-5 and TRBJ2-3; tentative D call: TRBD2 (5 bases). The CDR3 totals 13 residues. Trimming removed 3 bases at V and 5 bases at J, with 9 bases between. Germline-derived CDR1 and CDR2 are LGHNT and FRNRAP. The DNA of the CDR3 is TGTGCTAGTGGTTTAACCGGAGGAGATACGCAGTATTTT. Protein product: CASGLTGGDTQYF.

The chain has TRBV28 and TRBJ2-2, with 7 bases fitting TRBD2. CDR1 is MDHEN, CDR2 SYDVKM, per germline. Unmatched junction bases numbered 2, after V lost 7 bases and J lost 3 bases. The CDR3 length is 13 residues. The CDR3 sequence: CASTAGYTGELFF. CDR3 coding DNA: TGTGCCAGCACAGCGGGGTACACCGGGGAGCTGTTTTTT. The whole variable domain, filled in from reference TRBV28 and TRBJ2-2, reads DVKVTQSSRYLVKRTGEKVFLECVQDMDHENMFWYRQDPGLGLRLIYFSYDVKMKEKGDIPEGYSVSREKKERFSLILESASTNQTSMYLCASTAGYTGELFFGEGSRLTVL.

The CDR3 DNA is TGTGCCAGTAGCGGGACTAGCGGGAATGAGCAGTTCTTC. Encoded protein: CASSGTSGNEQFF. The V and J genes are TRBV19 and TRBJ2-1; 12 nucleotides line up with TRBD2. Losses at the gene ends were 6 bases for V and 7 bases for J; bases not matched to a gene: 1. This CDR3 region has 13 residues. Germline V lookup: CDR1 LNHDA, CDR2 SQIVND (reference sequence).

This sequence joins TRBV2 and TRBJ1-4; a possible D gene is TRBD1 (5 bases). This CDR3 has 12 residues. The germline gives CDR1 SNHLY, CDR2 FYNNEI. The V end was cut by 8 bases, the J end by 8 bases, with 12 bases between. CDR3 in amino acids: CASRDGWEKLFF. The CDR3 DNA reads as TGTGCCAGCCGGGACGGTTGGGAAAAACTGTTTTTT. Looking up the rest from reference TRBV2 and TRBJ1-4 gives the full variable domain: EPEVTQTPSHQVTQMGQEVILRCVPISNHLYFYWYRQILGQKVEFLVSFYNNEISEKSEIFDDQFSVERPDGSNFTLKIRSTKLEDSAMYFCASRDGWEKLFFGSGTQLSVL.

The V and J genes are TRBV6-6 and TRBJ2-7, with TRBD1 matching over 9 bases. The V gene end was trimmed by 6 bases and the J gene end by 7 bases; junction bases not matched to a gene: 10. This CDR3 is 14 amino acids long. Germline CDR1 and CDR2: MNHNY and SVGAGI (reference sequence). CDR3 region: CASSRSTGGLEQYF. In DNA, the CDR3 is TGTGCCAGCAGCCGCTCGACAGGGGGGTTAGAGCAGTACTTC.

V gene TRBV27 combines with J gene TRBJ1-5, with D unresolved. The V end was cut by 2 bases, the J end by 7 bases, with 12 bases between. The CDR3 has 14 residues. Germline CDR1 is MNHEY and CDR2 is SMNVEV (reference sequence). CDR3 nucleotide sequence: TGTGCCAGCAGTTTAGACCCGATGGGGCAGCCCCAGCATTTT. Residues: CASSLDPMGQPQHF.

The chain combines TRBV28 with TRBJ1-4, with TRBD1 matching 7 bases. CDR1 and CDR2 from the germline V gene are MDHEN and SYDVKM. Trimming cost V 4 bases and J 5 bases; bases outside gene matches: 4. CDR3 length equals 14 residues. The CDR3 DNA is TGTGCCAGCAGTTCGGCGACAGGGAATGAAAAACTGTTTTTT. Translation: CASSSATGNEKLFF.

The rearrangement joins TRBV7-9 to TRBJ1-2; D uncertain. The V end was cut by 0 bases, the J end by 7 bases, with 15 bases between. This CDR3 region has 15 residues. CDR1 and CDR2 from the germline V gene are SEHNR and FQNEAQ (reference sequence). CDR3 sequence reads: CASSLAGGDGGGYTF. CDR3 in DNA: TGTGCCAGCAGCTTAGCGGGCGGAGATGGCGGTGGCTACACCTTC.

This chain links TRBV11-2 with TRBJ2-3; TRBD2 matches 7 bases. CDR3 size: 15 residues. CDR1 SGHAT and CDR2 FQNNGV come from the germline V gene. V was clipped by 5 bases and J by 2 bases; unmatched bases: 7. The CDR3 nucleotides read TGTGCCAGCAGCGAGGGACTACTACCCACAGATACGCAGTATTTT. It specifies CASSEGLLPTDTQYF.

The chain couples TRBV29-1 to TRBJ2-5; possibly TRBD2 for D (6 bases). In germline, CDR1 is SQVTM, CDR2 ANQGSEA. CDR3 length: 13 amino acids. Trimming cost V 7 bases and J 0 bases, with 12 bases left between them. CDR3 residues: CSAVGTYQETQYF. CDR3 bases: TGCAGCGCAGTAGGGACTTACCAAGAGACCCAGTACTTC. Complete variable domain (other parts from reference TRBV29-1 and TRBJ2-5): SAVISQKPSRDICQRGTSLTIQCQVDSQVTMMFWYRQQPGQSLTLIATANQGSEATYESGFVIDKFPISRPNLTFSTLTVSNMSPEDSSIYLCSAVGTYQETQYFGPGTRLLVL.

This rearrangement joins TRBV6-1 to TRBJ1-4, with D possibly being TRBD1 (5 bases). With 5 bases removed from V and 4 bases from J, the gap between germline ends came to 11 bases. Germline CDR1 and CDR2: MNHNS and SASEGT. The CDR3 has 14 residues. The CDR3 DNA is TGTGCCAGCAGTCTGGGGGGGGGTAATGAAAAACTGTTTTTT. Its translation is CASSLGGGNEKLFF.

The gene calls are TRBV10-1 and TRBJ2-4, with 8 positions matching TRBD2. This CDR3 comprises 15 residues. Looked up from germline, CDR1 is WNHNN and CDR2 is SYGVQD (reference sequence). J was trimmed by 4 bases and V by 3 bases; bases with no gene match: 5. CDR3 sequence reads: CASSDPAGEKNIQYF. The CDR3 bases are TGCGCCAGCAGTGATCCAGCGGGGGAGAAAAACATTCAGTACTTC.

For this clone: The sample carries other DNA sequences with the same CDR3. V is TRBV5-1 and J is TRBJ2-3; D unclear. CDR3 length: 15 residues. Trimming cost V 0 bases and J 0 bases, with 8 bases left between them. Germline-derived CDR1 and CDR2 are SGHRS and YFSETQ. The CDR3 reads CASSLVGSSTDTQYF. CDR3 in DNA: TGCGCCAGCAGCTTGGTAGGGTCTAGCACAGATACGCAGTATTTT.

This rearrangement joins TRBV6-1 to TRBJ2-2; D ambiguous. Per the germline V gene, CDR1 is MNHNS and CDR2 is SASEGT. The length of the CDR3 is 14 residues. Trimming pared 6 bases from V and 1 base from J, leaving 9 bases between. CDR3 sequence: CASRDEGNTGELFF. The CDR3 nucleotides read TGTGCCAGCAGGGACGAAGGGAACACCGGGGAGCTGTTTTTT.

This CDR3 is CASRAGNVYGYTF. In nucleotides, the CDR3 is TGTGCCAGCAGAGCAGGGAACGTCTATGGCTACACCTTC. This chain links TRBV6-1 with TRBJ1-2; perhaps TRBD1 as D (5 bases). Germline-derived CDR1 and CDR2 are MNHNS and SASEGT. Trimming cost V 6 bases and J 4 bases, with 12 bases left between them. This CDR3 is built from 13 residues.

This clone was counted once. The J gene is TRBJ1-1, the V gene TRBV19, with 7 bases that match TRBD1. The germline CDR1 and CDR2 sequences are LNHDA and SQIVND (reference sequence). This CDR3 contains 15 residues. Trimming removed 5 bases from V and 2 bases from J; junction bases left unmatched: 8. The CDR3 reads CASSGGQAINTEAFF. CDR3 DNA: TGTGCCAGTAGTGGCGGACAGGCGATCAACACTGAAGCTTTCTTT.

The gene calls are TRBV18 and TRBJ2-7; possibly TRBD1 or TRBD2 for D (6 bases each). CDR3 length: 14 residues. The V gene lost 3 bases and the J gene lost 0 bases, with 9 bases spanning the gap. Germline loops: CDR1 KGHSH, CDR2 LQKENI. The CDR3 reads CASSPRDNSYEQYF. CDR3 in DNA: TGTGCCAGCTCACCGCGGGACAACTCCTACGAGCAGTACTTC.

The chain uses TRBV30 and TRBJ1-3; D uncertain. Germline loops: CDR1 GTSNPN, CDR2 SVGIG (reference sequence). The length of the CDR3 is 14 residues. Trimming left V 5 bases short and J 3 bases short, with 14 bases between. CDR3 sequence: CAWARDYGGNTIYF. The CDR3 coding sequence is TGTGCCTGGGCTCGAGATTATGGTGGAAACACCATATATTTT.

The rearrangement joins TRBV6-6 to TRBJ2-3; D unclear. Trimming left V 4 bases short and J 0 bases short, with 2 bases between. The germline CDR1 and CDR2 sequences are MNHNY and SVGAGI (reference sequence). This CDR3 has 12 residues. The chain's CDR3 is CASSSSTDTQYF. For the CDR3, the DNA is TGTGCCAGCAGTTCTAGCACAGATACGCAGTATTTT.

This chain links TRBV27 with TRBJ2-1; perhaps D is TRBD1 or TRBD2 (5 bases each). This CDR3 is built from 13 residues. Germline assignment: CDR1 MNHEY and CDR2 SMNVEV (reference sequence). Trimming left V 5 bases short and J 8 bases short, with 13 bases between. The CDR3 loop reads CASSGWTGHEQFF. The CDR3 DNA follows: TGTGCCAGCAGTGGATGGACGGGACATGAGCAGTTCTTC.

This rearrangement joins TRBV19 to TRBJ1-2; 9 nucleotides align to TRBD1. Germline CDR1 and CDR2: LNHDA and SQIVND (reference sequence). V shed 3 bases, J shed 2 bases, and the junction held 10 bases outside the gene matches. This CDR3 is built from 17 residues. The CDR3 DNA reads as TGTGCCAGTAGTATGTCACCGGGACAGGGCGGGAACTATGGCTACACCTTC. Its protein is CASSMSPGQGGNYGYTF.